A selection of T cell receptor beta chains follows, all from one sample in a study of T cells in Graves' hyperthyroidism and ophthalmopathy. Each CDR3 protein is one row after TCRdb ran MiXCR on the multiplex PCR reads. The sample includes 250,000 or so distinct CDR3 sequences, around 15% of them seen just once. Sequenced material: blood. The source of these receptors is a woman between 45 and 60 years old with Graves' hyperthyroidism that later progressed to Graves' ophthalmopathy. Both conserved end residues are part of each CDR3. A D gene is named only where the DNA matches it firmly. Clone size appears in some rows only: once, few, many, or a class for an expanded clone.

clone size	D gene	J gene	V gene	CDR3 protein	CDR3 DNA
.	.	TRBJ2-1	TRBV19	CASSIPSDGYNEQFF	TGTGCCAGTAGTATCCCCTCCGACGGTTACAATGAGCAGTTCTTC
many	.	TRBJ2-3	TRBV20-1	CSARGMKDTQYF	TGCAGTGCTAGGGGTATGAAGGATACGCAGTATTTT
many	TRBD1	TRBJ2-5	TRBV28	CASAYLTGNFETQYF	TGTGCCAGCGCATACCTGACAGGGAATTTTGAGACCCAGTACTTC
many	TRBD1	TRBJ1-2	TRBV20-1	CSARSDRDFGYTF	TGCAGTGCTAGATCGGACAGGGATTTTGGCTACACCTTC
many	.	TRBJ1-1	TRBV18	CASSGSVRTEAFF	TGTGCCAGCTCAGGGTCGGTAAGGACTGAAGCTTTCTTT
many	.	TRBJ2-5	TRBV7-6	CASSLDPEGGETQYF	TGTGCCAGCAGCTTGGACCCCGAGGGCGGAGAGACCCAGTACTTC
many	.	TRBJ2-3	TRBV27	CASSREALVDDTQYF	TGTGCCAGCAGTCGAGAGGCGCTAGTAGATGATACGCAGTATTTT
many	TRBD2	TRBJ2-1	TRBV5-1	CASSREARGYDNEQFF	TGCGCCAGCAGCCGGGAGGCGCGGGGGTACGACAATGAGCAGTTCTTC
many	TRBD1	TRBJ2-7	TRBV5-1	CASSTTGLYYEQYF	TGCGCCAGCAGCACGACAGGGTTATACTACGAGCAGTACTTC
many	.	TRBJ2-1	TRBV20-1	CSASWQGPRLDEQFF	TGCAGTGCTAGTTGGCAGGGTCCTCGATTGGATGAGCAGTTCTTC
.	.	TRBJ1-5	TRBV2	CASSRTIVYQPQHF	TGTGCCAGCAGCAGGACGATAGTTTACCAGCCCCAGCATTTT
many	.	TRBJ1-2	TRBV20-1	CSAREAGFGGYTF	TGCAGTGCTAGAGAGGCAGGGTTCGGGGGCTACACCTTC
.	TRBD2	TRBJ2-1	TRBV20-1	CSAGDYLAGGVYNEQFF	TGCAGTGCTGGAGATTACCTAGCGGGAGGGGTATACAATGAGCAGTTCTTC
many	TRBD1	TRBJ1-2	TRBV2	CAKDRGLYGYTF	TGTGCCAAGGACAGGGGGCTCTATGGCTACACCTTC
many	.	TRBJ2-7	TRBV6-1	CASSAPGAHYEQYF	TGTGCCAGCAGTGCCCCGGGAGCCCACTACGAGCAGTACTTC
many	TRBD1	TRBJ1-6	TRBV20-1	CSAPDRGRNNSPLHF	TGCAGTGCACCCGACAGGGGCCGCAATAATTCACCCCTCCACTTT
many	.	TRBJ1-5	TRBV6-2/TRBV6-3	CASSYRPIYSNQPQHF	TGTGCCAGCAGTTACCGGCCCATCTATAGCAATCAGCCCCAGCATTTT
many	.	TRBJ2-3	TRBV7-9	CASSPRGDTQYF	TGTGCCAGCAGCCCCAGGGGCGATACGCAGTATTTT
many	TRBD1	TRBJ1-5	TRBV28	CASSLVGTVYQPQHF	TGTGCCAGCAGTTTAGTTGGGACAGTTTATCAGCCCCAGCATTTT
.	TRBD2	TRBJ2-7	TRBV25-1	CASTSSSLAGGGYEQYF	TGTGCCAGCACGTCCTCATCCTTAGCGGGAGGAGGCTACGAGCAGTACTTC
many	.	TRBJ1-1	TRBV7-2	CASSLVWRGEAFF	TGTGCCAGCAGCTTAGTTTGGAGGGGTGAAGCTTTCTTT
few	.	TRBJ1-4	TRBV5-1	CASSVVGGTTNEKLFF	TGCGCCAGCAGCGTGGTCGGAGGGACAACTAATGAAAAACTGTTTTTT
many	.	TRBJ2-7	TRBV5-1	CASSSQGDPEQYF	TGCGCCAGCAGCTCCCAGGGAGACCCAGAGCAGTACTTC
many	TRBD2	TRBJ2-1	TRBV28	CASSTPTWTSGRYNEQFF	TGTGCCAGCAGTACACCAACATGGACTAGCGGGAGGTACAATGAGCAGTTCTTC
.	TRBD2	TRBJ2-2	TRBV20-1	CSAREGGMTGELFF	TGCAGTGCTAGAGAGGGGGGGATGACCGGGGAGCTGTTTTTT
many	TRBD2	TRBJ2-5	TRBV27	CASRPTSGTQYF	TGTGCCAGCAGACCGACTAGCGGGACCCAGTACTTC
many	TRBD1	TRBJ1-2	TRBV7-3	CASSSSGGGYTF	TGTGCCAGCAGCTCGTCAGGGGGAGGCTACACCTTC
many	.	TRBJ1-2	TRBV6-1	CASRGQSNYGYTF	TGTGCCAGCAGAGGACAGTCTAACTATGGCTACACCTTC